One sample yielded the 20 T cell receptor beta chains listed below, sequenced in a study of cytomegalovirus exposure and HLA in healthy donors. Primers: 60 Vbeta forward and 13 Jbeta reverse. Sequencing was performed with immunoSEQ multiplex PCR; in TCRdb, only in-frame clones are kept and a portion is missing. Of about 100,000 clones in the sample, around 69% were seen once. The sample taken for sequencing was PBMCs. Receptor source: a woman in her sixties in good health and CMV-seropositive.

The chain links TRBV28 to TRBJ2-4, with D tentatively TRBD2 (5 bases). V was trimmed by 3 bases and J by 10 bases, leaving 13 bases between them. Germline CDR1 is MDHEN and CDR2 is SYDVKM. The CDR3 is 13 amino acids. DNA for the CDR3: TGTGCCAGCAGTTTGGGCGGGCCAACGATTCAGTACTTC. Its translation: CASSLGGPTIQYF.

Here the CDR3 reads CASSFGTSGKAEQFF. The DNA for the CDR3 is TGTGCCAGCAGCTTTGGGACTAGCGGGAAGGCTGAGCAGTTCTTC. The chain is built from TRBV7-9 and TRBJ2-1; 13 nucleotides agree with TRBD2. The J segment lost 9 bases and the V segment lost 3 bases, leaving 5 bases of the junction unmatched. Germline values: CDR1 SEHNR, CDR2 FQNEAQ (reference sequence). The CDR3 is 15 residues long.

The chain is built from TRBV25-1 and TRBJ1-1, with D perhaps TRBD1 (6 bases). The CDR3 is 14 amino acids. V lost 2 bases to trimming and J lost 1 base, with 8 bases between them. Germline CDR1 MGHDK, CDR2 SYGVNS. CDR3 in DNA: TGTGCCAGCAGTGAAAACAGGGAGAACACTGAAGCTTTCTTT. Protein product: CASSENRENTEAFF.

This clone turned up a few times. CDR3 in DNA: TGTGCCAGCAGGTTCTCGACAGGGGACGAGCAGTACTTC. Its translation is CASRFSTGDEQYF. The chain employs TRBV28 and TRBJ2-7, with 8 bases aligning to TRBD1. Germline V lookup: CDR1 MDHEN, CDR2 SYDVKM. With V trimmed by 6 bases and J by 5 bases, 6 bases remained unmatched. The CDR3 consists of 13 residues.

This rearrangement joins TRBV18 to TRBJ1-5, with 8 nucleotides matching TRBD1. CDR1 KGHSH and CDR2 LQKENI come from the germline V gene. J was trimmed by 16 bases and V by 5 bases; bases with no gene match: 7. This CDR3 region has 11 residues. The CDR3 DNA sequence: TGTGCCAGCTCATCGGGACAGGCGCTACATTTT. Residues: CASSSGQALHF.

The rearrangement joins TRBV6-5 to TRBJ1-2, with D perhaps matching TRBD1 (6 bases). CDR1 and CDR2 (germline): MNHEY, SVGAGI. This CDR3 has 12 residues. The ends were cut back, 4 bases at V and 7 bases at J, with 10 bases in the middle. The CDR3 sequence is CASSSTGSGYTF. The CDR3 nucleotides are TGTGCCAGCAGTTCAACAGGGTCTGGCTACACCTTC.

This clone was counted a few times. J is TRBJ1-1 and V is TRBV5-8; D unclear. The CDR3 covers 16 residues. Germline V gene sequence: CDR1 SGHTS, CDR2 YDEGEE. V lost 3 bases, J lost 4 bases, and 19 bases lay in between. CDR3 nucleotides: TGTGCCAGCAGCTCCGGCCGGAGAGGGATGTCCACTGAAGCTTTCTTT. Encoded protein: CASSSGRRGMSTEAFF.

The chain joins TRBV7-6 to TRBJ2-7; a weak D match, TRBD2 (6 bases). Germline CDR1 and CDR2: SGHVS and FNYEAQ. The CDR3 is 17 residues long. Between the trimmed V and J ends, which lost 4 bases and 3 bases, there was a span of 22 bases. The CDR3 protein is CASSSNTEAGGDYEQYF. The CDR3, as DNA: TGTGCCAGCAGCTCTAACACTGAGGCAGGAGGGGACTACGAGCAGTACTTC.

The rearrangement uses TRBV18 and TRBJ1-2; D is unclear. The ends were cut back, 1 base at V and 8 bases at J, with 11 bases in the middle. The CDR3 runs to 13 residues. The V gene's germline CDR1 is KGHSH and CDR2 LQKENI. The CDR3, as DNA: TGTGCCAGCTCACCACAGGAGGGTACAGGCTACACCTTC. It codes for CASSPQEGTGYTF.

The CDR3 is CAITRDRGGELFF. The CDR3 DNA reads as TGTGCCATCACCCGGGACAGGGGAGGGGAGCTGTTTTTT. V gene TRBV10-3 combines with J gene TRBJ2-2, with TRBD1 matching over 10 bases. Germline assignment: CDR1 ENHRY and CDR2 SYGVKD. The V segment lost 7 bases and the J segment 8 bases; nucleotides outside the gene matches: 4. There are 13 residues in the CDR3.

This clone has a single count. The chain uses TRBV9 and TRBJ1-4; 7 nucleotides match TRBD1. There are 15 residues in the CDR3. With 0 bases clipped from V and 6 bases from J, the junction kept 5 bases outside the gene matches. Germline V lookup: CDR1 SGDLS, CDR2 YYNGEE. The CDR3 sequence is CASSVGTGVDEKLFF. The CDR3 DNA reads TGTGCCAGCAGCGTAGGAACAGGGGTGGATGAAAAACTGTTTTTT.

This chain uses TRBV10-3 with TRBJ2-2; D not certain. V lost 6 bases and J 1 base, leaving 9 bases between the germline ends. The CDR3 sequence is 14 residues long. Germline-derived CDR1 and CDR2 are ENHRY and SYGVKD. The CDR3 bases are TGTGCCATCAGCGCGGCGGAGAACACCGGGGAGCTGTTTTTT. Its translation is CAISAAENTGELFF.

This clone came up a few times. The genes are TRBV5-8 and TRBJ2-2; the match to TRBD2 covers 7 bases. CDR1 SGHTS and CDR2 YDEGEE come from the germline V gene. The CDR3 extends over 17 amino acids. V dropped 4 bases and J dropped 6; count of bases not matched to a gene: 15. CDR3 sequence: CASSLALWAGAPGELFF. DNA of the CDR3: TGTGCCAGCAGCCTGGCTCTGTGGGCGGGAGCCCCCGGGGAGCTGTTTTTT.

This chain uses TRBV5-5 with TRBJ1-4; maybe TRBD1 (5 bases). The germline V gene encodes CDR1 SGHKS and CDR2 YYEKEE (reference sequence). V shed 1 base and J shed 4 bases, with 14 bases lying between them. The CDR3 totals 16 residues. The CDR3 sequence is CASSLSPTGGNEKLFF. The CDR3 nucleotides read TGTGCCAGCAGCTTGTCTCCCACGGGGGGTAATGAAAAACTGTTTTTT.

The chain carries TRBV9 and TRBJ2-5, with 11 bases aligning to TRBD2. Germline lookup yields CDR1 SGDLS and CDR2 YYNGEE. After removal of 4 bases from V and 5 bases from J, the junction contained 10 bases not matched to a gene. This CDR3 has 16 amino acids. CDR3 sequence reads: CASSPDGSGRGETQYF. The CDR3 bases are TGTGCCAGCAGCCCAGACGGTAGCGGGAGGGGGGAGACCCAGTACTTC.

This clone was picked up a small number of times. The chain couples TRBV11-2 to TRBJ1-1; perhaps TRBD1 as D (5 bases). The CDR3 totals 13 residues. The V end was cut by 5 bases, the J end by 8 bases, with 15 bases between. Germline values: CDR1 SGHAT, CDR2 FQNNGV. The CDR3 loop is CASSRSQRGEAFF. The CDR3, as DNA: TGTGCCAGCAGCCGGAGCCAACGGGGGGAAGCTTTCTTT.

V gene TRBV7-8 combines with J gene TRBJ1-2, with 9 bases identical to TRBD1. After removal of 5 bases from V and 9 bases from J, the junction contained 7 bases not matched to a gene. The CDR3 consists of 13 residues. Germline V gene data show CDR1 as SGHVS and CDR2 as FQNEAQ. This chain's CDR3 is CASSLDRGDRYTF. As DNA, the CDR3 is TGTGCCAGCAGCCTGGACAGGGGTGATCGCTACACCTTC.

The chain is built from TRBV28 and TRBJ1-4, with a tentative D call TRBD1 (5 bases). Per the germline V gene, CDR1 is MDHEN and CDR2 is SYDVKM. Deletions cut 7 bases from V and 14 bases from J, with 29 bases between. CDR3 size: 16 residues. The DNA of the CDR3 is TGTGCCAGCATCAAAAACCCCCGGGGACTAGGGTGGAACCTGTTTTTT. Amino acid sequence: CASIKNPRGLGWNLFF.

The CDR3, as DNA: TGCGCCAGCAGTCCGGGACAGGGGAAGTCTGGCACTGAAGCTTTCTTT. Protein product: CASSPGQGKSGTEAFF. The V and J genes are TRBV4-1 and TRBJ1-1, with 10 bases that match TRBD1. The CDR3 extends over 16 amino acids. Germline V gene data show CDR1 as MGHRA and CDR2 as YSYEKL. V trimming: 6 bases; J trimming: 4 bases; junction bases outside the gene matches: 11.

The gene calls are TRBV7-6 and TRBJ1-4; no reliable D call. Germline CDR1 SGHVS, CDR2 FNYEAQ. The V gene lost 2 bases and the J gene lost 5 bases, with 12 bases spanning the gap. This CDR3 is 15 amino acids long. CDR3 DNA: TGTGCCAGCAGCTTACGGCGGGAGACGAATGAAAAACTGTTTTTT. It codes for CASSLRRETNEKLFF.